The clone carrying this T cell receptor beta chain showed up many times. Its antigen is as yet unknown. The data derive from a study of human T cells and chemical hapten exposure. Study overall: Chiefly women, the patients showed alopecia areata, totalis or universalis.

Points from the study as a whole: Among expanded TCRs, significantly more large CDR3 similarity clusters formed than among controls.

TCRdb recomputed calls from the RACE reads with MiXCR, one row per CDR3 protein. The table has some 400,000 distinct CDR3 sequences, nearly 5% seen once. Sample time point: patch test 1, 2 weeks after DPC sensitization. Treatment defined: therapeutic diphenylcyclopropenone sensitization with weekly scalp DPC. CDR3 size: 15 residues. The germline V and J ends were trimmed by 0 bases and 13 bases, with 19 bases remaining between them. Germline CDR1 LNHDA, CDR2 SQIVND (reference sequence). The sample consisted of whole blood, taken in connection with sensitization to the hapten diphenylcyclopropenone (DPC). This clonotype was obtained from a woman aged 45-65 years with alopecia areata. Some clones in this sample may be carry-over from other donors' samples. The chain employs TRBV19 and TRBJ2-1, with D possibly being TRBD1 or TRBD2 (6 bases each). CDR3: CASSIDHLVGGYQFF. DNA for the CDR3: TGTGCCAGTAGTATAGATCATCTCGTCGGGGGCTACCAGTTCTTC.